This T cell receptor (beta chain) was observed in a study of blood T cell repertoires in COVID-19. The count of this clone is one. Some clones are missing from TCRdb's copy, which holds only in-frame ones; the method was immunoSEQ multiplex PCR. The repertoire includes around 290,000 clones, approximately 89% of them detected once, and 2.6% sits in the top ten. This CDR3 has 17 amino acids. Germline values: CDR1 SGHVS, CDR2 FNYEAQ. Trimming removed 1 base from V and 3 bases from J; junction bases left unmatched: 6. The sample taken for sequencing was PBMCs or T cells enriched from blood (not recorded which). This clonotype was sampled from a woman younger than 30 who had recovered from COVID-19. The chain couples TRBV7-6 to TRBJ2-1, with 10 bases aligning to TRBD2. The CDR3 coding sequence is TGTGCCAGCAGCTTAGTGTCTAGCGGGGGAGTCTACAATGAGCAGTTCTTC. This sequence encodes CASSLVSSGGVYNEQFF.